This T cell receptor (beta chain) was profiled in a study of blood T cell repertoires in COVID-19. On the study more broadly: Samples representing acute and convalescent COVID-19 were sourced from the United States, Italy and Spain. From T cells, B-cell-depleted T cells, or PBMCs came the material, which was cDNA or gDNA.

Authors' methods: Amplified reference gene primers provided the basis for estimating nucleated cell counts. Data came from immunoSEQ multiplex PCR; TCRdb stores just in-frame clones and leaves some out. V and J calls and clone size are as listed in that table; D and trimming were resolved from the DNA. The repertoire includes approximately 37,000 clones, more than 85% of them detected once, and around 5.1% sits in the top ten. CDR3 length: 15 residues. The germline CDR1 and CDR2 sequences are SGHRS and YFSETQ. Trimming removed 2 bases from V and 0 bases from J, with 8 bases in between. This sequence originates from a woman older than 75 with acute or convalescent COVID-19. Source material: peripheral blood. This chain uses TRBV5-1 with TRBJ2-2, with D hard to call. Written as DNA, the CDR3 is TGCGCCAGCAGCTTAGAGGCTACGAACACCGGGGAGCTGTTTTTT. Protein: CASSLEATNTGELFF.